Following are 21 T cell receptor beta chains from one sample sequenced in a study of blood T cell repertoires in COVID-19. TCRdb's copy holds only in-frame clones and misses some; the assay was immunoSEQ multiplex PCR. The profile covers 150,000 to 200,000 clones, with about nine tenths appearing a single time and roughly 20% taken by the ten largest. The specimen sequenced was peripheral blood. These receptors came from a man between 65 and 85 years old with active or convalescent COVID-19.

J is TRBJ2-5 and V is TRBV11-2, with 7 nucleotides matching TRBD1. Unmatched junction bases numbered 4, after V lost 5 bases and J lost 1 base. The CDR3 length is 14 residues. Germline loops: CDR1 SGHAT, CDR2 FQNNGV. The CDR3 DNA sequence: TGTGCCAGCAGCCATTGGGACAGCCAAGAGACCCAGTACTTC. Its protein is CASSHWDSQETQYF.

The chain is built from TRBV9 and TRBJ2-7; D call uncertain. The germline gives CDR1 SGDLS, CDR2 YYNGEE. The CDR3 loop spans 16 amino acids. The V end was cut by 0 bases, the J end by 6 bases, with 19 bases between. The CDR3 region has the DNA TGTGCCAGCAGCGTAGGGGTCGGAGTGGAAAGTCTCGAGCAGTACTTC. Amino acids: CASSVGVGVESLEQYF.

V gene TRBV10-3 combines with J gene TRBJ1-1; D is possibly TRBD1 (6 bases). This CDR3 comprises 14 residues. The ends were cut back, 3 bases at V and 1 base at J, with 9 bases in the middle. Germline CDR1 and CDR2: ENHRY and SYGVKD. Here the CDR3 reads CAISDRGRNTEAFF. The CDR3 region has the DNA TGTGCCATCAGTGACAGGGGCAGGAACACTGAAGCTTTCTTT.

This rearrangement joins TRBV19 to TRBJ1-1; 9 bases agree with TRBD1. The CDR3 covers 15 residues. V lost 4 bases and J lost 2; bases outside the gene matches: 5. Germline V CDR1 and CDR2: LNHDA, SQIVND (reference sequence). In nucleotides, the CDR3 is TGTGCCAGTAGTACTACGGGACAGGGAAACACTGAAGCTTTCTTT. Translating it yields CASSTTGQGNTEAFF.

This chain links TRBV7-9 with TRBJ1-5; 11 nucleotides align to TRBD1. The CDR3 runs 15 residues. The germline V gene has CDR1 SEHNR and CDR2 FQNEAQ (reference sequence). Trimming at V came to 5 bases and at J to 5 bases, leaving 5 bases not matched to a gene. DNA for the CDR3: TGTGCCAGCAGCGCCGGACAGGGGGCCCATCAGCCCCAGCATTTT. Its translation is CASSAGQGAHQPQHF. Full variable domain (rest looked up from reference TRBV7-9 and TRBJ1-5): DTGVSQNPRHKITKRGQNVTFRCDPISEHNRLYWYRQTLGQGPEFLTYFQNEAQLEKSRLLSDRFSAERPKGSFSTLEIQRTEQGDSAMYLCASSAGQGAHQPQHFGDGTRLSIL.

The chain uses TRBV6-2 or TRBV6-3 and TRBJ1-5, with unresolved D. V was trimmed by 2 bases and J by 6 bases, leaving 8 bases between them. The germline V gene has CDR1 MNHEY and CDR2 SVGEGT. This CDR3 is 13 amino acids long. For the CDR3, the DNA is TGTGCCAGCAGTTACGAGGAGGGTCAGCCCCAGCATTTT. Protein: CASSYEEGQPQHF.

Here the CDR3 reads CASRPGGASTDTQYF. The CDR3 nucleotides read TGTGCCAGCAGGCCCGGAGGGGCGAGCACAGATACGCAGTATTTT. V and J are TRBV2 and TRBJ2-3, with D possibly matching TRBD2 (6 bases). In germline, CDR1 is SNHLY, CDR2 FYNNEI. V lost 6 bases, J lost 0 bases, and 13 bases lay in between. The CDR3 extends over 15 amino acids.

The V and J genes are TRBV4-1 and TRBJ2-1, with a weak D call TRBD1 (5 bases). This CDR3 has 15 residues. V was clipped by 1 base and J by 2 bases, with 9 bases between them. In germline, CDR1 is MGHRA, CDR2 YSYEKL. The CDR3 sequence is CASSQGQGPYNEQFF. As DNA, the CDR3 is TGCGCCAGCAGCCAAGGGCAGGGTCCCTACAATGAGCAGTTCTTC.

This clone was recorded only once. The chain recombines TRBV7-9 with TRBJ2-3; 13 bases fit TRBD2. CDR3 size: 17 residues. The junction had 3 bases not matched to a gene; V was cut back by 1 base and J by 2 bases. Germline lookup yields CDR1 SEHNR and CDR2 FQNEAQ (reference sequence). The CDR3 nucleotides are TGTGCCAGCAGCTTAGGGACTAGCGGGGGATACACAGATACGCAGTATTTT. This gives the protein CASSLGTSGGYTDTQYF.

This sequence joins TRBV15 and TRBJ2-3; 8 nucleotides align to TRBD1. Germline loops: CDR1 LNHNV, CDR2 YYDKDF (reference sequence). V was pared by 0 bases and J by 4 bases, with 6 bases of the junction left unmatched. The CDR3 length is 16 residues. In nucleotides, the CDR3 is TGTGCCACCAGCAGAGAGGTAACAGGGGGACCAGATACGCAGTATTTT. Translated: CATSREVTGGPDTQYF.

The chain carries TRBV10-3 and TRBJ1-1; the D is unclear. V was shortened by 4 bases and J by 3 bases, with 12 bases between the two germline ends. The CDR3 has 14 amino acids. Germline V gives CDR1 ENHRY, CDR2 SYGVKD. CDR3 protein: CAISVQQTYTEAFF. CDR3 sequence (DNA): TGTGCCATCAGTGTTCAACAGACATACACTGAAGCTTTCTTT.

V usage is TRBV27 and J usage is TRBJ1-5; no reliable D call. V lost 6 bases, J lost 3 bases, and 15 bases lay in between. This CDR3 comprises 15 residues. Germline CDR1 is MNHEY and CDR2 is SMNVEV (reference sequence). CDR3 amino acids: CASSRGEGHNQPQHF. The CDR3 DNA follows: TGTGCCAGCAGCCGTGGGGAGGGCCACAATCAGCCCCAGCATTTT.

Only one count was recorded for this clone. The V gene is TRBV4-3, the J gene TRBJ1-6; possibly TRBD1 for D (5 bases). V was pared by 5 bases and J by 7 bases, with 18 bases between. CDR1 is LGHNA, CDR2 YSLEER, per germline. The CDR3 loop spans 16 amino acids. DNA for the CDR3: TGCGCCAGCAGCTACCACCGAGACAGTCGGAATTCACCCCTCCACTTT. This codes for CASSYHRDSRNSPLHF.

The V call is TRBV4-3, the J call TRBJ2-1; tentative D call: TRBD1 (6 bases). This CDR3 spans 16 amino acids. In germline, CDR1 is LGHNA, CDR2 YSLEER. Trimming pared 4 bases from V and 0 bases from J, leaving 13 bases between. The CDR3 coding sequence is TGCGCCAGCAGCCGACAGGTTTATAGCTCCTACAATGAGCAGTTCTTC. Translating gives CASSRQVYSSYNEQFF.

The chain uses TRBV7-9 and TRBJ1-6; D is unclear. The CDR3 runs 14 residues. Per the germline V gene, CDR1 is SEHNR and CDR2 is FQNEAQ (reference sequence). The V and J ends lost 1 base and 10 bases respectively, with 11 bases between them. The CDR3 sequence: CASSLGPTGSPLHF. Here the CDR3 DNA reads TGTGCCAGCAGCTTAGGACCTACCGGGTCACCCCTCCACTTT.

This clone was recorded once. The gene calls are TRBV30 and TRBJ2-4; tentatively, D is TRBD2 (6 bases). V was trimmed by 2 bases and J by 6 bases, leaving 11 bases between them. This CDR3 is 13 amino acids long. CDR1 is GTSNPN and CDR2 is SVGIG in the germline V gene (reference sequence). The CDR3 nucleotides are TGTGCCTGGAGTCTGGCCGGGGGAAACATTCAGTACTTC. Amino acids: CAWSLAGGNIQYF.

The V call is TRBV6-5, the J call TRBJ2-1, with 9 nucleotides matching TRBD2. The CDR3 is 16 residues long. CDR1 is MNHEY, CDR2 SVGAGI, per germline. V shed 0 bases, J shed 3 bases, and the junction held 3 bases outside the gene matches. CDR3 region: CASSYSRTSVYNEQFF. CDR3 bases: TGTGCCAGCAGTTACTCTAGGACTAGCGTCTACAATGAGCAGTTCTTC.

V is TRBV11-3 and J is TRBJ1-2; weak D call: TRBD1 (6 bases). The germline V and J ends were trimmed by 5 bases and 8 bases, with 12 bases remaining between them. The CDR3 length is 12 residues. Germline values: CDR1 SGHNT, CDR2 YENEEA. The CDR3 nucleotides read TGTGCCAGCAGCCAGGGGACACAGGGCTACACCTTC. Translation: CASSQGTQGYTF.

This chain links TRBV2 with TRBJ1-5; 7 bases map to TRBD1. The trim removed 6 bases at V and 0 bases at J, leaving 8 bases unmatched. The CDR3 runs to 16 residues. Germline V lookup: CDR1 SNHLY, CDR2 FYNNEI. CDR3 region: CASRKDRANSNQPQHF. DNA of the CDR3: TGTGCCAGCAGAAAAGACAGGGCGAATAGCAATCAGCCCCAGCATTTT.

The V gene is TRBV10-3, the J gene TRBJ2-2; 10 positions agree with TRBD1. CDR1 ENHRY and CDR2 SYGVKD come from the germline V gene. V trimming: 6 bases; J trimming: 6 bases; junction bases outside the gene matches: 4. The CDR3 totals 14 residues. The CDR3: CAISAGTGAGELFF. The CDR3 DNA sequence: TGTGCCATCAGCGCCGGGACAGGGGCCGGGGAGCTGTTTTTT.

The chain employs TRBV15 and TRBJ1-2, with unresolved D. V was clipped by 0 bases and J by 4 bases, with 9 bases between them. The germline V gene has CDR1 LNHNV and CDR2 YYDKDF (reference sequence). The CDR3 has 14 residues. The CDR3 coding sequence is TGTGCCACCAGCAGAGATCGGGAAGGCTATGGCTACACCTTC. Translated, it gives CATSRDREGYGYTF.